This TCR beta chain was obtained from a study of cytomegalovirus exposure and HLA in healthy donors. The study, taken as a whole, reports: The dataset shows that most TCR sequences were rare, while some public TCRs occurred in many donors. Some V segments, including TRBV6-2 and TRBV6-3, were excluded as indistinguishable.

Both 60 Vbeta primers and 13 Jbeta primers went into the PCR. Clones were read by immunoSEQ multiplex PCR, and TCRdb kept only the in-frame ones, dropping some. Seen here are 100,000 to 120,000 clones, approximately 84% observed once, and the top ten hold around 2%. The CDR3 is 13 residues long. Germline CDR1 and CDR2: MNHEY and SMNVEV (reference sequence). Deletions cut 6 bases from V and 0 bases from J, with 8 bases between. As for this clone: The antigen remains undetermined.

This clonotype was obtained from a man aged 35-49 years in good health and CMV-seronegative. Sequenced material: PBMCs. The chain recombines TRBV27 with TRBJ2-5; maybe TRBD2 (6 bases). DNA for the CDR3: TGTGCCAGCAGCTCGGGGGACCAAGAGACCCAGTACTTC. Amino acids: CASSSGDQETQYF.